One and the same sample provided the 4 T cell receptor beta chains below, sequenced in a study of blood T cell repertoires in COVID-19. Profiling relied on immunoSEQ multiplex PCR, and the TCRdb table lists in-frame clones only, not all of them. This sample has about 77,000 clones, with 80% found just once. The sequencing sample was made of peripheral blood. The receptors stem from a woman in her seventies with acute or convalescent COVID-19.

The chain links TRBV6-5 to TRBJ2-2, with D tentatively TRBD1 (5 bases). From germline, CDR1 is MNHEY and CDR2 SVGAGI. V lost 5 bases and J 6 bases, leaving 16 bases between the germline ends. The CDR3 contains 15 residues. The CDR3: CASSTLVGVSGELFF. Written as DNA, the CDR3 is TGTGCCAGCAGTACCCTTGTAGGGGTATCCGGGGAGCTGTTTTTT.

This clone has only a few counts. The chain joins TRBV7-3 to TRBJ2-3; 8 nucleotides line up with TRBD2. CDR3 size: 16 residues. The V gene's germline CDR1 is SGHTA and CDR2 FQGTGA. The V and J ends lost 3 bases and 2 bases, in that order; junction bases with no gene match: 7. The CDR3 nucleotides are TGTGCCAGCAGCTTCCTTGGCGGGGGGTTCACAGATACGCAGTATTTT. Translating it yields CASSFLGGGFTDTQYF.

The chain recombines TRBV11-1 with TRBJ1-4; D unresolved. Germline V gene sequence: CDR1 SGHAT, CDR2 FQDESV (reference sequence). CDR3 size: 14 residues. V gave up 4 bases and J gave up 7 bases, with 13 bases separating them. DNA of the CDR3: TGTGCCAGCAGCTCGTCGGTTCGGGGTGAAAAACTGTTTTTT. This translates into CASSSSVRGEKLFF.

V and J are TRBV5-8 and TRBJ2-1; 7 bases map to TRBD2. The CDR3 is 17 amino acids. With V trimmed by 0 bases and J by 0 bases, 6 bases remained unmatched. Per the germline V gene, CDR1 is SGHTS and CDR2 is YDEGEE. CDR3 residues: CASSLAGGSGSYNEQFF. CDR3 bases: TGTGCCAGCAGCTTGGCCGGGGGGTCCGGCTCCTACAATGAGCAGTTCTTC.